This record covers a single T cell receptor (beta chain). Data came from immunoSEQ multiplex PCR; TCRdb stores just in-frame clones and leaves some out. The data hold about 1.5 million clones, with approximately 98% observed a single time. The data were taken from a study of shared clonotypes between healthy human individuals. The overall study: Per donor, CD8 memory used one plate, CD8 naive used two, CD4 memory used three and CD4 naive used three.

CDR1 is SGHTA, CDR2 FQGNSA, per germline. The CDR3 is made up of 14 amino acids. V dropped 3 bases and J dropped 4; count of bases not matched to a gene: 6. The sample consisted of naive CD4+ T cells sorted from blood. Subset noted: CD45RA+ positively selected. This chain uses TRBV7-2 with TRBJ2-7, with 7 bases lining up with TRBD2. The TCR originated in a man aged 25-45 years in good health. CDR3 sequence reads: CASSLTSRAYEQYF. The CDR3 region has the DNA TGTGCCAGCAGCTTGACTAGCCGTGCGTACGAGCAGTACTTC.